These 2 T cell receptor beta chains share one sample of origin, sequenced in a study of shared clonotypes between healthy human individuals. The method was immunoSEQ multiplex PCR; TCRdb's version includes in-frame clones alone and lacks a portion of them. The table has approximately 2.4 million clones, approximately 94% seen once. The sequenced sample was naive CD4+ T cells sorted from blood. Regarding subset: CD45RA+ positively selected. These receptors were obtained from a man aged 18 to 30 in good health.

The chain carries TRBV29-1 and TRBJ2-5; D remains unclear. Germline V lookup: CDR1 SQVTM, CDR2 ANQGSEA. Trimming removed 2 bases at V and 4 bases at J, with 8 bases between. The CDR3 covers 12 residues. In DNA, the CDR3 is TGCAGCGTTGAACGTGACACAGAGACCCAGTACTTC. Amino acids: CSVERDTETQYF.

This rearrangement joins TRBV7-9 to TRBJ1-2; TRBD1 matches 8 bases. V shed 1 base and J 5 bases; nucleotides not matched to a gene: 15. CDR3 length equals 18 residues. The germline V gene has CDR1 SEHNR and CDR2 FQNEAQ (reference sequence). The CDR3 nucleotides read TGTGCCAGCAGCTTAGTGTGGGGACCCGGGACAGGACCGTATGGCTACACCTTC. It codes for CASSLVWGPGTGPYGYTF.